The 21 T cell receptor beta chains below come from one sample, sequenced in a study of radiotherapy plus CTLA-4 blockade in lung cancer. Repertoires were generated with immunoSEQ multiplex PCR, while TCRdb's copy carries only in-frame clones and drops some. The sample carries tens of thousands of clones, 60% to 75% recorded once. Here the sequenced sample was peripheral blood, taken from a patient treated with radiotherapy plus ipilimumab. These receptors all come from a human donor with non-small cell lung cancer whose response to radiotherapy plus ipilimumab could not be evaluated.

CDR3 residues: CATSRGGQNYEQYF. The CDR3 nucleotides are TGTGCCACCAGCAGAGGGGGACAGAACTACGAGCAGTACTTC. The rearrangement links TRBV15 to TRBJ2-7; the match to TRBD1 covers 7 bases. The V gene end was trimmed by 1 base and the J gene end by 3 bases; junction bases not matched to a gene: 3. This CDR3 is built from 14 residues. CDR1 and CDR2 from the germline V gene are LNHNV and YYDKDF (reference sequence). Using reference TRBV15 and TRBJ2-7 for the parts outside the CDR3, the full variable domain is DAMVIQNPRYQVTQFGKPVTLSCSQTLNHNVMYWYQQKSSQAPKLLFHYYDKDFNNEADTPDNFQSRRPNTSFCFLDIRSPGLGDTAMYLCATSRGGQNYEQYFGPGTRLTVT.

This chain uses TRBV18 with TRBJ2-1, with a possible D match to TRBD1 (7 bases). Germline CDR1 KGHSH, CDR2 LQKENI. The CDR3 totals 17 residues. V lost 0 bases and J lost 2, with 14 bases in between. The CDR3 DNA is TGTGCCAGCTCACCACCGGTTGGAGGGGGCCCCTACAATGAGCAGTTCTTC. As protein: CASSPPVGGGPYNEQFF.

The chain links TRBV9 to TRBJ2-5; 8 bases are shared with TRBD1. The trim removed 0 bases at V and 4 bases at J, leaving 5 bases unmatched. Germline values: CDR1 SGDLS, CDR2 YYNGEE. The CDR3 spans 15 residues. The CDR3 spells CASSVAGQGGETQYF. The CDR3 DNA sequence: TGTGCCAGCAGCGTAGCTGGACAGGGTGGAGAGACCCAGTACTTC. Variable domain in full (rest from reference TRBV9 and TRBJ2-5): DSGVTQTPKHLITATGQRVTLRCSPRSGDLSVYWYQQSLDQGLQFLIQYYNGEERAKGNILERFSAQQFPDLHSELNLSSLELGDSALYFCASSVAGQGGETQYFGPGTRLLVL.

This clone was counted once. J is TRBJ2-1 and V is TRBV9, with a tentative D call TRBD2 (5 bases). The CDR3 runs 12 residues. V lost 0 bases to trimming and J lost 10 bases, with 8 bases between them. Germline V gives CDR1 SGDLS, CDR2 YYNGEE. The CDR3 DNA follows: TGTGCCAGCAGCGTAGACGAGGGCGAGCAGTTCTTC. It translates to CASSVDEGEQFF.

This clone was seen once. The CDR3 loop reads CASTRMGGAYEQYF. The CDR3 coding sequence is TGTGCCAGCACCCGAATGGGGGGAGCCTACGAGCAGTACTTC. This chain links TRBV6-1 with TRBJ2-7; possible D gene TRBD2, 6 bases. This CDR3 spans 14 amino acids. Germline V gene sequence: CDR1 MNHNS, CDR2 SASEGT. V shed 7 bases and J shed 2 bases, with 15 bases lying between them.

The rearrangement joins TRBV5-8 to TRBJ2-5; D gene unclear. V was shortened by 0 bases and J by 0 bases, with 12 bases between the two germline ends. Germline V lookup: CDR1 SGHTS, CDR2 YDEGEE. This CDR3 has 16 residues. The CDR3 DNA follows: TGTGCCAGCAGCTTGGAAAGCAGACACTACCAAGAGACCCAGTACTTC. Protein product: CASSLESRHYQETQYF.

This chain links TRBV6-5 with TRBJ1-4, with 10 positions matching TRBD1. From germline, CDR1 is MNHEY and CDR2 SVGAGI. V lost 7 bases, J lost 7 bases, and 9 bases stayed unmatched. This CDR3 contains 15 residues. The CDR3 loop reads CASILMTGGFEKLFF. The CDR3 DNA is TGTGCCAGCATTTTAATGACAGGGGGCTTTGAAAAACTGTTTTTT.

This clone has a handful of counts. The CDR3 here is CASSLTVNTEAFF. CDR3 in DNA: TGTGCCAGCTCCTTAACAGTAAACACTGAAGCTTTCTTT. The chain carries TRBV18 and TRBJ1-1; unclear D gene. V gave up 6 bases and J gave up 2 bases, with 10 bases separating them. Germline CDR1 is KGHSH and CDR2 is LQKENI. CDR3 length: 13 amino acids.

The rearrangement joins TRBV21-1 to TRBJ2-1; no DNA check was done on the table's D call, TRBD1. TRBV21-1 is shown as a pseudogene. The CDR3 spans 17 residues. CDR3 loop: CASSKVPQVGSYNEQFF. In DNA form, the CDR3 reads TGTGCCAGCAGCAAAGTACCACAGGTAGGCTCCTACAATGAGCAGTTCTTC.

The chain recombines TRBV9 with TRBJ2-3, with D unresolved. V lost 4 bases to trimming and J lost 0 bases, with 12 bases between them. The CDR3 runs to 15 residues. Germline V CDR1 and CDR2: SGDLS, YYNGEE. The CDR3 here is CASSPDLTSTDTQYF. The CDR3 nucleotides are TGTGCCAGCAGCCCAGACTTGACTAGCACAGATACGCAGTATTTT.

Regarding this clone: At the DNA level, this CDR3 is encoded by other sequences in the same sample as well. The chain is built from TRBV9 and TRBJ2-3; D is undetermined. V lost 0 bases and J 2 bases, leaving 7 bases between the germline ends. Germline CDR1 reads SGDLS; CDR2 reads YYNGEE. This CDR3 has 14 residues. The CDR3 spells CASSVDSFTDTQYF. The CDR3 DNA sequence: TGTGCCAGCAGCGTAGACAGCTTCACAGATACGCAGTATTTT.

There are a few counts of this clone. The V call is TRBV28, the J call TRBJ1-3; no firm D call. This CDR3 spans 10 amino acids. Germline V gene lookup returns CDR1 MDHEN and CDR2 SYDVKM. The ends were cut back, 8 bases at V and 8 bases at J, with 7 bases in the middle. The CDR3 is CASRGDTIYF. In nucleotides, the CDR3 is TGTGCCAGCCGCGGGGACACCATATATTTT.

The chain recombines TRBV5-5 with TRBJ2-1, with 8 bases lining up with TRBD2. Looked up from germline, CDR1 is SGHKS and CDR2 is YYEKEE (reference sequence). This CDR3 is 15 amino acids long. The V gene end was trimmed by 0 bases and the J gene end by 4 bases; junction bases not matched to a gene: 3. Written as DNA, the CDR3 is TGTGCCAGCAGCTTGGATATAGCGGGATACAATGAGCAGTTCTTC. Translated: CASSLDIAGYNEQFF.

The rearrangement uses TRBV27 and TRBJ1-3; TRBD1 agrees at 7 bases. This CDR3 is built from 15 residues. Trimming at V came to 5 bases and at J to 3 bases, leaving 7 bases not matched to a gene. Germline loops: CDR1 MNHEY, CDR2 SMNVEV (reference sequence). CDR3 protein: CASSTYRGLGNTIYF. CDR3 nucleotide sequence: TGTGCCAGCAGTACCTACAGGGGTCTTGGAAACACCATATATTTT.

This clone was counted a few times. This chain links TRBV6-5 with TRBJ1-1, with 9 nucleotides matching TRBD1. The CDR3 sequence is 15 residues long. V was pared by 5 bases and J by 6 bases, with 10 bases of the junction left unmatched. Germline CDR1 and CDR2: MNHEY and SVGAGI. The CDR3, as DNA: TGTGCCAGCAGTCCCATGGGACAGGGTAAGGCTGAAGCTTTCTTT. Translated: CASSPMGQGKAEAFF.

V gene TRBV5-1 combines with J gene TRBJ2-1, with D perhaps matching TRBD1 (6 bases). CDR1 and CDR2 (germline): SGHRS, YFSETQ. V lost 4 bases, J lost 2 bases, and 13 bases lay in between. CDR3 size: 15 residues. CDR3 nucleotides: TGCGCCAGCAGCCCAGGACAGACGACCTACAATGAGCAGTTCTTC. Its protein product is CASSPGQTTYNEQFF.

The V and J genes are TRBV28 and TRBJ1-3, with a weak D call TRBD1 (6 bases). The CDR3 length is 16 residues. Between the trimmed V and J ends, which lost 2 bases and 3 bases, there was a span of 14 bases. Germline CDR1 and CDR2: MDHEN and SYDVKM. CDR3 region: CASSLGQGYSGNTIYF. CDR3 coding DNA: TGTGCCAGCAGTTTAGGGCAGGGGTATAGTGGAAACACCATATATTTT.

The table lists this clone with a count of one. V gene TRBV10-3 combines with J gene TRBJ2-1, with 10 bases fitting TRBD2. V shed 3 bases, J shed 4 bases, and the junction held 3 bases outside the gene matches. Germline lookup yields CDR1 ENHRY and CDR2 SYGVKD. The CDR3 length is 15 residues. The chain's CDR3 is CAISELAGQYNEQFF. The CDR3, as DNA: TGTGCCATCAGTGAACTAGCGGGACAGTACAATGAGCAGTTCTTC.

Relative to its sample, this clone is medium-sized. The V and J genes are TRBV28 and TRBJ1-5; TRBD1 matches 8 bases. Germline CDR1 and CDR2: MDHEN and SYDVKM. With 3 bases clipped from V and 4 bases from J, the junction kept 11 bases outside the gene matches. This CDR3 is 17 amino acids long. The CDR3 DNA is TGTGCCAGCAGTTTCCGGACGGACAGGGCCCCAAATCAGCCCCAGCATTTT. It is translated as CASSFRTDRAPNQPQHF.

The chain recombines TRBV28 with TRBJ1-4; 9 bases agree with TRBD1. CDR1 is MDHEN and CDR2 is SYDVKM in the germline V gene. V shed 9 bases and J 7 bases; nucleotides not matched to a gene: 9. This CDR3 contains 14 residues. CDR3 DNA sequence: TGTGCCAGTTACGCGGGACAGGGAGGTGAAAAACTGTTTTTT. It is translated as CASYAGQGGEKLFF.

CDR3: CAWSVRAGQPQHF. Written as DNA, the CDR3 is TGTGCCTGGAGCGTTAGGGCGGGTCAGCCCCAGCATTTT. The chain recombines TRBV30 with TRBJ1-5; no definite D call. CDR3 size: 13 residues. Trimming pared 3 bases from V and 6 bases from J, leaving 12 bases between. Germline loops: CDR1 GTSNPN, CDR2 SVGIG (reference sequence).